The 3 T cell receptor beta chains in this list originate from one sample, sequenced in a study of blood T cell repertoires in COVID-19. The data were produced by immunoSEQ multiplex PCR, yet TCRdb's version contains in-frame clones alone and is incomplete. Here the sample spans approximately 280,000 clones, 88% being singletons. The sequencing input was peripheral blood. Receptors were obtained from a man between 18 and 35 years old with active or convalescent COVID-19.

This clone came up a few times. V and J are TRBV4-1 and TRBJ2-2; 11 bases match TRBD2. Germline CDR1 reads MGHRA; CDR2 reads YSYEKL. The CDR3 runs to 15 residues. V gave up 5 bases and J gave up 6 bases; unmatched junction bases: 5. DNA for the CDR3: TGCGCCAGCAGCGGGGGACTAGCGGTTGCCGGGGAGCTGTTTTTT. This codes for CASSGGLAVAGELFF.

The chain has TRBV10-3 and TRBJ1-1, with 10 positions matching TRBD1. Germline assignment: CDR1 ENHRY and CDR2 SYGVKD. This CDR3 spans 14 amino acids. V lost 6 bases and J lost 3; bases outside the gene matches: 4. The CDR3 DNA follows: TGTGCCATCAGGGGGGACAGGGGTCACACTGAAGCTTTCTTT. Protein product: CAIRGDRGHTEAFF.

The gene calls are TRBV18 and TRBJ2-7, with D perhaps matching TRBD1 (5 bases). The CDR3 consists of 12 residues. The V gene's germline CDR1 is KGHSH and CDR2 LQKENI. The ends were cut back, 3 bases at V and 5 bases at J, with 8 bases in the middle. The CDR3 DNA reads as TGTGCCAGCTCACCCCAGGGTGACGAGCAGTACTTC. Its protein is CASSPQGDEQYF.